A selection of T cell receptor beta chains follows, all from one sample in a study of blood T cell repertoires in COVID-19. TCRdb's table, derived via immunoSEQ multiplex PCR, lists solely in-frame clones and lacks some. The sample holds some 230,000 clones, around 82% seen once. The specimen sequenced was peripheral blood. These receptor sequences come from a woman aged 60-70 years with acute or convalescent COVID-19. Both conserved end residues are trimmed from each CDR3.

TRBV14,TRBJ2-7,ASSREDREYEQY
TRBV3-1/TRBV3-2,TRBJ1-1,ASSRSYPEGHHIAEAF
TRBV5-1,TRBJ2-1,ASSFEFGRVSGESYNEQF
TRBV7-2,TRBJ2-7,ASSSFQGNEQY
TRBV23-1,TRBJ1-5,ASSQSGYYSNQPQH
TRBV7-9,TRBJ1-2,ASSFPGVDYGYT
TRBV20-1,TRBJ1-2,SARVVYGYT
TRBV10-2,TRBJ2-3,ASSSTGDTQY
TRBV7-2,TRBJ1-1,ASSSDRDTEAF
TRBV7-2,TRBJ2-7,ASSLSAGVYEQY
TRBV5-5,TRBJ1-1,ASSKGQANTEAF
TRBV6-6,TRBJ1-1,ASSYLGGVGTEAF
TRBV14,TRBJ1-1,ASSVRGTNTEAF
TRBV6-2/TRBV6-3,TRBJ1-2,ASSPNRGGTNYGYT
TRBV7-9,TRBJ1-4,ASRPTGGEKLF
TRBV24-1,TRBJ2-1,ATSGLAGLYNEQF
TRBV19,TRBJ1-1,ASSFNTGGGREAF
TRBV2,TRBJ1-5,ASSKDRGFNQPQH
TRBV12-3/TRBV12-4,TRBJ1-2,ASTWGTSYGYT
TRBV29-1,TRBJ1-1,SARARGDTEAF
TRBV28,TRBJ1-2,ASSPSLESYGYT
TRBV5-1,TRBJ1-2,ASSNAGGYGYT
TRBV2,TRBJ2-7,ASSVTGTYEQY
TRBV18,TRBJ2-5,ASSSLGTGLGETQY
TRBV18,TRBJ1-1,ASSIRQTEAF
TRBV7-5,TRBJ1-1,VRSLSGESEAF